These 20 T cell receptor beta chains were all obtained from the same sample, sequenced in a study of response to subunit inactivated influenza vaccine. TCRdb independently ran MiXCR on the RT-PCR reads; one entry per CDR3 protein. The sample consists of around 750,000 distinct CDR3 sequences, 21% of them appearing once. Sequenced material: PBMCs from blood, taken about 5 days after vaccination. The source of these receptors is a man in his forties or fifties who received an inactivated influenza vaccine.

The chain has TRBV2 and TRBJ2-7, with TRBD1 identical over 8 bases. Germline V gene data show CDR1 as SNHLY and CDR2 as FYNNEI. The CDR3 sequence is 14 residues long. V trimming: 3 bases; J trimming: 4 bases; junction bases outside the gene matches: 5. The CDR3, as DNA: TGTGCCAGCAGTGAGGGCAGGGGGCCTTACGAGCAGTACTTC. Translation: CASSEGRGPYEQYF.

In this sample, this clonotype turned up a few times. The chain joins TRBV20-1 to TRBJ1-1; weak D call: TRBD1 (6 bases). CDR1 and CDR2 (germline): DFQATT, SNEGSKA (reference sequence). The CDR3 is made up of 14 amino acids. Trimming took 0 bases from V and 0 from J, leaving 8 bases between them. The CDR3 is CSARDGQLNTEAFF. The CDR3 coding sequence is TGCAGTGCTAGAGATGGACAGTTGAACACTGAAGCTTTCTTT.

This clonotype was observed a handful of times. The rearrangement joins TRBV5-1 to TRBJ1-1, with unresolved D. Trimming stripped 4 bases from V and 6 bases from J, with 10 bases between. Germline CDR1 reads SGHRS; CDR2 reads YFSETQ. The CDR3 covers 12 residues. The chain's CDR3 is CASSPGEAEAFF. The CDR3 DNA reads TGCGCCAGCAGCCCCGGGGAGGCTGAAGCTTTCTTT.

CDR3 amino acids: CASSLEGRGRETQYF. CDR3 coding DNA: TGCGCCAGCAGCTTGGAGGGCAGGGGGCGAGAGACCCAGTACTTC. The chain links TRBV5-1 to TRBJ2-5; 8 bases agree with TRBD1. The CDR3 runs to 15 residues. Germline CDR1 SGHRS, CDR2 YFSETQ. With V trimmed by 0 bases and J by 4 bases, 5 bases remained unmatched.

The chain employs TRBV29-1 and TRBJ2-3; 12 bases are a match to TRBD2. Germline lookup yields CDR1 SQVTM and CDR2 ANQGSEA. After removal of 6 bases from V and 0 bases from J, the junction contained 4 bases not matched to a gene. The CDR3 totals 15 residues. As DNA, the CDR3 is TGCAGCGTCGCCGGGACTAGCGGGAGCACAGATACGCAGTATTTT. This translates into CSVAGTSGSTDTQYF.

This clonotype was detected many times. The chain joins TRBV25-1 to TRBJ2-7; 8 bases are shared with TRBD2. Trimming took 9 bases from V and 6 from J; bases not matched to a gene: 16. The CDR3 sequence is 15 residues long. Germline V lookup: CDR1 MGHDK, CDR2 SYGVNS. The CDR3 here is CARLRIQAGATEQYF. The CDR3 region has the DNA TGTGCCAGACTCCGGATACAAGCGGGGGCTACCGAGCAGTACTTC.

V is TRBV5-4 and J is TRBJ1-2; a weak D match, TRBD1 (5 bases). The germline V gene encodes CDR1 SGHNT and CDR2 YYREEE (reference sequence). Trimming stripped 5 bases from V and 6 bases from J, with 14 bases between. CDR3 length equals 13 residues. The CDR3: CASRLVGGNGYTF. The CDR3 DNA reads as TGTGCCAGCAGACTGGTGGGGGGTAATGGCTACACCTTC.

The rearrangement uses TRBV20-1 and TRBJ2-2, with D unresolved. The CDR3 is made up of 13 amino acids. Looked up from germline, CDR1 is DFQATT and CDR2 is SNEGSKA (reference sequence). The ends were cut back, 0 bases at V and 4 bases at J, with 6 bases in the middle. The CDR3 nucleotides are TGCAGTGCTAGAGACACTGGCACCGGGGAGCTGTTTTTT. Protein product: CSARDTGTGELFF.

In its sample, this clonotype was seen many times. The chain is built from TRBV10-3 and TRBJ2-1; D is perhaps TRBD2 (5 bases). Germline-derived CDR1 and CDR2 are ENHRY and SYGVKD. This CDR3 comprises 14 residues. Trimming removed 11 bases at V and 9 bases at J, with 23 bases between. CDR3 sequence reads: CAAGDRASGSEQFF. DNA for the CDR3: TGTGCCGCAGGAGATAGGGCTAGTGGGAGTGAGCAGTTCTTC.

This clonotype was seen a few times. The chain carries TRBV12-3 or TRBV12-4 and TRBJ2-7; TRBD2 agrees at 7 bases. The CDR3 has 15 amino acids. V lost 7 bases to trimming and J lost 2 bases; unmatched junction nucleotides: 11. CDR3 nucleotides: TGTGCCAGCATGTATCGGGAGCGGGAAACCTACGAGCAGTACTTC. The encoded protein is CASMYRERETYEQYF.

This chain uses TRBV2 with TRBJ2-2; 13 bases align to TRBD2. The germline CDR1 and CDR2 sequences are SNHLY and FYNNEI. V shed 7 bases and J 5 bases; nucleotides not matched to a gene: 10. This CDR3 is built from 17 residues. DNA of the CDR3: TGTGCCAGCAACGACCACGGGGGACTAGCGGGGACCGGGGAGCTGTTTTTT. Translation gives CASNDHGGLAGTGELFF.

This clonotype has only a few counts. CDR3 nucleotides: TGCAGTGCTAGAGATCTTCGGACGGGGACCTCCTACAATGAGCAGTTCTTC. Translation gives CSARDLRTGTSYNEQFF. This rearrangement joins TRBV20-1 to TRBJ2-1; D possibly matches TRBD1 or TRBD2 (5 bases each). Per germline, CDR1 DFQATT and CDR2 SNEGSKA (reference sequence). This CDR3 spans 17 amino acids. The germline V and J ends were trimmed by 0 bases and 0 bases, with 15 bases remaining between them.

Many counts were recorded for this clonotype. The chain joins TRBV10-3 to TRBJ1-1; 8 bases line up with TRBD1. Per germline, CDR1 ENHRY and CDR2 SYGVKD. The CDR3 contains 14 residues. The V gene end was trimmed by 6 bases and the J gene end by 7 bases; junction bases not matched to a gene: 10. The CDR3 sequence: CAIREDLDRDEAFF. The CDR3 DNA sequence: TGTGCCATCAGAGAAGACCTGGACAGGGATGAAGCTTTCTTT.

The chain combines TRBV6-5 with TRBJ2-7; D possibly matches TRBD1 or TRBD2 (5 bases each). The CDR3 is made up of 14 amino acids. Trimming took off 3 bases at V and 6 bases at J, with 15 bases between the two ends. Per the germline V gene, CDR1 is MNHEY and CDR2 is SVGAGI. The CDR3 DNA sequence: TGTGCCAGCAGTTATTCCGCCGGGGCGGGCGAGCAGTACTTC. This codes for CASSYSAGAGEQYF.

The chain couples TRBV25-1 to TRBJ1-1; 8 positions match TRBD1. The CDR3 runs to 18 residues. Germline CDR1 is MGHDK and CDR2 is SYGVNS. Trimming took 2 bases from V and 0 from J; bases not matched to a gene: 11. The CDR3 protein is CASSEARTGPPLNTEAFF. In DNA, the CDR3 is TGTGCCAGCAGTGAAGCCCGGACAGGGCCCCCGCTGAACACTGAAGCTTTCTTT.

This clonotype was observed a few times. Written as DNA, the CDR3 is TGTGCCAGCAGCTTCGGCCCAGCGTACGGAAACATTCAGTACTTC. Translating gives CASSFGPAYGNIQYF. This sequence joins TRBV5-6 and TRBJ2-4; D remains ambiguous. From germline, CDR1 is SGHDT and CDR2 YYEEEE. V was shortened by 2 bases and J by 6 bases, with 15 bases between the two germline ends. The CDR3 extends over 15 amino acids.

This clonotype was counted many times. This chain connects TRBV7-9 to TRBJ1-2, with D hard to call. This CDR3 is built from 11 residues. The germline gives CDR1 SEHNR, CDR2 FQNEAQ (reference sequence). Trimming pared 5 bases from V and 8 bases from J, leaving 9 bases between. The DNA for the CDR3 is TGTGCCAGCAGCGAAAGCGGCGGCTACACCTTC. Translated, it gives CASSESGGYTF.

The chain couples TRBV5-1 to TRBJ2-3, with 8 nucleotides matching TRBD1. The CDR3 is 14 amino acids. Germline CDR1 and CDR2: SGHRS and YFSETQ. The V and J ends lost 4 bases and 4 bases, in that order; junction bases with no gene match: 5. CDR3 region: CASSLRTGSDTQYF. CDR3 coding DNA: TGCGCCAGCAGCCTCCGGACAGGGTCAGATACGCAGTATTTT.

This rearrangement joins TRBV20-1 to TRBJ2-7; D gene ambiguous. Looked up from germline, CDR1 is DFQATT and CDR2 is SNEGSKA (reference sequence). Trimming took 1 base from V and 10 from J, leaving 8 bases between them. This CDR3 comprises 10 residues. The CDR3, as DNA: TGCAGTGCTAGAGGTTTGGAACAGTACTTC. The encoded protein is CSARGLEQYF.

This clonotype was picked up a small number of times. V gene TRBV12-3 or TRBV12-4 combines with J gene TRBJ1-3; D gene unclear. Trimming took off 2 bases at V and 0 bases at J, with 11 bases between the two ends. CDR3 length equals 16 residues. Written as DNA, the CDR3 is TGTGCCAGCAGTTTATCCCTATCGAGCTCTGGAAACACCATATATTTT. It specifies CASSLSLSSSGNTIYF.